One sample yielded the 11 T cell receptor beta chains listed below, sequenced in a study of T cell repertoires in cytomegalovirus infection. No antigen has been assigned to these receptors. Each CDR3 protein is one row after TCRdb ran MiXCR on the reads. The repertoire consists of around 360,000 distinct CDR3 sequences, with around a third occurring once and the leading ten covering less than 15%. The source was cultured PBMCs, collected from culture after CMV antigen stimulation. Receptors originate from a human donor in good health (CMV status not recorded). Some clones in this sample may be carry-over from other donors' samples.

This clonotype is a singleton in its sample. This CDR3 is CASSLLAEYPKPKSYEQYV. The CDR3 coding sequence is TGTGCCAGCAGTTTACTGGCTGAATATCCTAAGCCTAAATCCTACGAGCAGTACGTC. The J gene is TRBJ2-7, the V gene TRBV28, with D uncertain. The CDR3 runs to 19 residues. Trimming removed 2 bases from V and 1 base from J, with 24 bases in between. The germline V gene encodes CDR1 MDHEN and CDR2 SYDVKM.

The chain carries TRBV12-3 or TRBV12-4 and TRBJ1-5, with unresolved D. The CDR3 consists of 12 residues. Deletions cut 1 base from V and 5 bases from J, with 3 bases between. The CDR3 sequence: CASSLEHQPQHF. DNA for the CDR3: TGTGCCAGCAGTTTAGAGCATCAGCCCCAGCATTTT.

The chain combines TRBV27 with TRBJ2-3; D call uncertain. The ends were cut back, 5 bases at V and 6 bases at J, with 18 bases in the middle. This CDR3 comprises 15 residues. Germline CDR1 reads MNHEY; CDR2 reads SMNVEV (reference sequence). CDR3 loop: CASSPRVQKLDTQYF. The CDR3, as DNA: TGTGCCAGCAGTCCCCGGGTCCAAAAGCTTGATACGCAGTATTTT.

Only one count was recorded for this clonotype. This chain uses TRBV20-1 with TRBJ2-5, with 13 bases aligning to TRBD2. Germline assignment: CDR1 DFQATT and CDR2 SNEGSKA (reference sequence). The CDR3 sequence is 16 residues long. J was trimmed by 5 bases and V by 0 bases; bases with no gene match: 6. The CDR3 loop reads CSARDRLAGGVETQYF. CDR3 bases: TGCAGTGCTAGAGACCGACTAGCGGGAGGAGTGGAGACCCAGTACTTC.

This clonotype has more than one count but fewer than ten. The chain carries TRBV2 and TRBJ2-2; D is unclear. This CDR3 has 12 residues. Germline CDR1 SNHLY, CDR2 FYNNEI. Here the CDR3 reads CASRGNTGELFF. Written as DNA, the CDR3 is TGTGCGAGCCGCGGGAACACCGGGGAGCTGTTTTTT.

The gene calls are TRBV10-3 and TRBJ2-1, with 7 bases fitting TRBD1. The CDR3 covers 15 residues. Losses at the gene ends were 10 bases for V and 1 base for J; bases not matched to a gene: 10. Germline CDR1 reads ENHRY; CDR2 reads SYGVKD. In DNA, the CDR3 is TGTGCCACTAAGAGGGGGCAAGTGTCCTACAATGAGCAGTTCTTC. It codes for CATKRGQVSYNEQFF.

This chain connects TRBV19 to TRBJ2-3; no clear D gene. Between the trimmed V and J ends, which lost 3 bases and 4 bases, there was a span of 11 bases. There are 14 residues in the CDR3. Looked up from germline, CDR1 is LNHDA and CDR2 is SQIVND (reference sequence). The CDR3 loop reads CASSMAQFPDTQYF. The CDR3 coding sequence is TGTGCCAGTAGTATGGCTCAGTTCCCAGATACGCAGTATTTT.

This CDR3 is CASSSSDNEQFF. The DNA for the CDR3 is TGTGCCAGCAGCTCTTCGGACAATGAGCAGTTCTTC. The chain is built from TRBV7-2 and TRBJ2-1, with D uncertain. The CDR3 loop spans 12 amino acids. Trimming pared 4 bases from V and 5 bases from J, leaving 6 bases between. In germline, CDR1 is SGHTA, CDR2 FQGNSA.

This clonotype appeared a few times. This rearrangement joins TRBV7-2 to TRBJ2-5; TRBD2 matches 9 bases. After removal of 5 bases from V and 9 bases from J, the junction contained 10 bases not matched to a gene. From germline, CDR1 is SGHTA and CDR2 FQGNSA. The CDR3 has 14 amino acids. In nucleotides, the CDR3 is TGTGCCAGCAGCCGTACCGGGACTAGCACCCCCCAGTACTTC. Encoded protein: CASSRTGTSTPQYF.

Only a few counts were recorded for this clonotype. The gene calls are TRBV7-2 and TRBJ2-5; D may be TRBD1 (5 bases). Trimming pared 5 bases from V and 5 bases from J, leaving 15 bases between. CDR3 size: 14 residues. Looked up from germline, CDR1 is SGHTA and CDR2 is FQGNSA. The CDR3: CASSQGVGLETQYF. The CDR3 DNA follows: TGTGCCAGCAGCCAAGGGGTTGGGTTGGAGACCCAGTACTTC.

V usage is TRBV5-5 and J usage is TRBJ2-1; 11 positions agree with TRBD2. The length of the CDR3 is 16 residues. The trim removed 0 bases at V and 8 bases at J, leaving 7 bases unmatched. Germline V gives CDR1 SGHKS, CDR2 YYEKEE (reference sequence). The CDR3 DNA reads TGTGCCAGCAGCTTGGGTGGGGGGACTAGCGGCTATGAGCAGTTCTTC. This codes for CASSLGGGTSGYEQFF.